One sample yielded the 27 T cell receptor beta chains listed below, sequenced in a study of human T cells and chemical hapten exposure. MiXCR, applied by TCRdb to the RACE reads, yields one record per CDR3 protein. The sample lists 50,000 to 70,000 distinct CDR3 sequences, around 6.1% occurring once. Indicated time point: healthy volunteer bleed at 6 weeks. The authors' total RNA extraction used unfractionated whole blood. The sequencing input was whole blood. These receptors were obtained from a female donor in good health. Some clones in this sample may be carry-over from other donors' samples.

This clonotype was picked up many times. This chain connects TRBV3-1 to TRBJ2-7; TRBD2 matches 11 bases. The CDR3 spans 16 residues. The germline CDR1 and CDR2 sequences are LGHDT and YNNKEL (reference sequence). V lost 4 bases, J lost 0 bases, and 5 bases stayed unmatched. The CDR3 here is CASSPPLAGGSYEQYF. CDR3 nucleotide sequence: TGTGCCAGCAGCCCCCCGCTAGCGGGAGGCTCCTACGAGCAGTACTTC.

This clonotype was counted at least ten times. The genes are TRBV27 and TRBJ2-1; 10 bases are shared with TRBD2. Trimming cost V 5 bases and J 10 bases; bases outside gene matches: 14. The CDR3 sequence is 16 residues long. Germline values: CDR1 MNHEY, CDR2 SMNVEV (reference sequence). The CDR3 protein is CASSRGLAVQQYEQFF. For the CDR3, the DNA is TGTGCCAGCAGTCGCGGACTAGCGGTTCAGCAATACGAGCAGTTCTTC.

This clonotype was picked up many times. The V gene is TRBV12-3 or TRBV12-4, the J gene TRBJ1-4; D ambiguous. This CDR3 is built from 14 residues. Trimming removed 6 bases from V and 8 bases from J, with 16 bases in between. CDR3 DNA: TGTGCCAGCAGCCAGACTCAAATTTTCGAAAAACTGTTTTTT. This translates into CASSQTQIFEKLFF.

The sample holds many counts of this clonotype. The gene calls are TRBV7-8 and TRBJ2-7; TRBD1 or TRBD2 may be the D gene (6 bases each). V lost 2 bases, J lost 5 bases, and 16 bases lay in between. Germline lookup yields CDR1 SGHVS and CDR2 FQNEAQ. The CDR3 has 15 amino acids. CDR3 nucleotides: TGTGCCAGCAGCTTACTGGGCAGGGGAGGTCACGAGCAGTACTTC. Protein product: CASSLLGRGGHEQYF.

V is TRBV28 and J is TRBJ2-5; 9 bases agree with TRBD2. With V trimmed by 8 bases and J by 1 base, 5 bases remained unmatched. The V gene's germline CDR1 is MDHEN and CDR2 SYDVKM. CDR3 length: 14 amino acids. CDR3 DNA sequence: TGTGCCAGCGGTACGACTAGCGGCCAAGAGACCCAGTACTTC. Translation: CASGTTSGQETQYF.

This clonotype was seen a handful of times. CDR3 loop: CSASQGLAGVKDTQYF. The CDR3 DNA sequence: TGCAGTGCCTCCCAAGGACTAGCGGGAGTGAAAGATACGCAGTATTTT. The genes are TRBV20-1 and TRBJ2-3; 13 nucleotides match TRBD2. Germline CDR1 is DFQATT and CDR2 is SNEGSKA (reference sequence). The trim removed 6 bases at V and 5 bases at J, leaving 11 bases unmatched. This CDR3 is 16 amino acids long.

This clonotype was seen only a few times. The chain recombines TRBV4-3 with TRBJ2-5; D is perhaps TRBD2 (6 bases). This CDR3 is 14 amino acids long. Trimming cost V 0 bases and J 5 bases, with 10 bases left between them. CDR1 is LGHNA and CDR2 is YSLEER in the germline V gene. In DNA form, the CDR3 reads TGCGCCAGCAGCCAAGATACGGGAGTTGAGACCCAGTACTTC. Amino acids: CASSQDTGVETQYF.

This clonotype has a count of ten or more. V usage is TRBV21-1 and J usage is TRBJ2-7; the D call TRBD2 from the table was never checked on the DNA. TRBV21-1 has pseudogene status. The CDR3 is 16 residues long. CDR3 protein: CASSKKREGPPYEQYF. In DNA form, the CDR3 reads TGTGCCAGCAGCAAGAAGCGGGAGGGCCCTCCCTACGAGCAGTACTTC.

This clonotype turned up a few times. The CDR3 nucleotides are TGTGCCAGCAGTTACTCTGGCGGGAGGGGTCCGGAGGAGCAGTACTTC. Its translation is CASSYSGGRGPEEQYF. The rearrangement joins TRBV6-2 or TRBV6-3 to TRBJ2-7; 9 bases match TRBD2. Trimming took 0 bases from V and 7 from J; bases not matched to a gene: 10. The germline V gene encodes CDR1 MNHEY and CDR2 SVGEGT. The CDR3 consists of 16 residues.

V and J are TRBV6-1 and TRBJ1-1; TRBD1 is a possible D gene (6 bases). CDR3 length: 13 amino acids. The germline gives CDR1 MNHNS, CDR2 SASEGT. The V end was cut by 6 bases, the J end by 0 bases, with 8 bases between. CDR3 in DNA: TGTGCCAGCAGGGGACACCTGAACACTGAAGCTTTCTTT. It codes for CASRGHLNTEAFF.

The chain uses TRBV6-1 and TRBJ1-5; D is perhaps TRBD1 (6 bases). Trimming took 10 bases from V and 1 from J, leaving 11 bases between them. Germline CDR1 and CDR2: MNHNS and SASEGT. The CDR3 runs 13 residues. The CDR3 DNA reads TGTGCCACAATGAGGGGGAGCAATCAGCCCCAGCATTTT. Encoded protein: CATMRGSNQPQHF.

This clonotype has just a few counts. CDR3 DNA sequence: TGTGCCAGCAGTTTATCCCACCGCTCCGGGAAACTAGCCAAAAACATTCAGTACTTC. The encoded protein is CASSLSHRSGKLAKNIQYF. The V and J genes are TRBV28 and TRBJ2-4, with TRBD2 as a possible D gene (5 bases). V was pared by 1 base and J by 0 bases, with 19 bases between. The CDR3 contains 19 residues. The germline gives CDR1 MDHEN, CDR2 SYDVKM. The entire variable domain, with the rest obtained from reference TRBV28 and TRBJ2-4, is as follows: DVKVTQSSRYLVKRTGEKVFLECVQDMDHENMFWYRQDPGLGLRLIYFSYDVKMKEKGDIPEGYSVSREKKERFSLILESASTNQTSMYLCASSLSHRSGKLAKNIQYFGAGTRLSVL.

In its sample, this clonotype was seen many times. The gene calls are TRBV12-3 or TRBV12-4 and TRBJ1-5, with TRBD1 as a possible D gene (5 bases). Deletions cut 2 bases from V and 1 base from J, with 9 bases between. The CDR3 contains 15 residues. CDR3 loop: CASSLTGLSNQPQHF. CDR3 sequence (DNA): TGTGCCAGCAGTTTAACGGGGCTCAGCAATCAGCCCCAGCATTTT.

This clonotype was found a few times. CDR3: CASSLGSRRGYTF. CDR3 nucleotides: TGTGCCAGCAGTTTAGGGTCAAGGAGAGGCTACACCTTC. The chain links TRBV28 to TRBJ1-2, with unresolved D. Germline V gives CDR1 MDHEN, CDR2 SYDVKM. This CDR3 has 13 residues. Trimming took 2 bases from V and 8 from J, leaving 12 bases between them.

This clonotype was counted many times. The rearrangement links TRBV6-4 to TRBJ1-5, with D unclear. The CDR3 sequence is 16 residues long. V shed 2 bases and J shed 2 bases, with 13 bases lying between them. Per the germline V gene, CDR1 is MRHNA and CDR2 is SNTAGT. CDR3 nucleotides: TGTGCCAGCAGTGACAGGGAGGGAGTTTGCAATCAGCCCCAGCATTTT. Its translation is CASSDREGVCNQPQHF.

This clonotype was picked up a small number of times. This rearrangement joins TRBV27 to TRBJ2-7; 7 nucleotides agree with TRBD2. Germline V CDR1 and CDR2: MNHEY, SMNVEV (reference sequence). The CDR3 runs to 14 residues. V lost 5 bases, J lost 2 bases, and 6 bases stayed unmatched. CDR3 residues: CASSMNGRTYEQYF. The CDR3 coding sequence is TGTGCCAGCAGTATGAACGGGAGGACCTACGAGCAGTACTTC.

This clonotype was seen more than once but under ten times. This sequence joins TRBV6-6 and TRBJ2-4, with D hard to call. V shed 2 bases and J shed 8 bases, with 10 bases lying between them. The germline V gene encodes CDR1 MNHNY and CDR2 SVGAGI (reference sequence). This CDR3 contains 13 residues. CDR3 in amino acids: CASSYDPGHIQYF. The CDR3 DNA reads as TGTGCCAGCAGTTACGATCCGGGCCACATTCAGTACTTC.

This chain joins TRBV12-3 or TRBV12-4 and TRBJ2-3; D is uncertain. Trimming removed 6 bases from V and 3 bases from J, with 13 bases in between. This CDR3 region has 14 residues. The CDR3 DNA follows: TGTGCCAGCAGCGACCGGGCCCAAACAGATACGCAGTATTTT. Amino acids: CASSDRAQTDTQYF.

The chain is built from TRBV5-6 and TRBJ2-5; 11 nucleotides agree with TRBD2. Germline loops: CDR1 SGHDT, CDR2 YYEEEE. The CDR3 consists of 14 residues. V dropped 2 bases and J dropped 4; count of bases not matched to a gene: 1. CDR3 sequence: CASSFLAGGETQYF. The CDR3 DNA follows: TGTGCCAGCAGCTTTCTAGCGGGAGGAGAGACCCAGTACTTC.

This clonotype was detected many times. The chain links TRBV27 to TRBJ1-5; D is ambiguous. Germline CDR1 and CDR2: MNHEY and SMNVEV (reference sequence). V was trimmed by 8 bases and J by 2 bases, leaving 13 bases between them. The CDR3 runs 14 residues. DNA of the CDR3: TGTGCCAGCTCGGGAAAATGGGGCAATCAGCCCCAGCATTTT. Translation: CASSGKWGNQPQHF.

This clonotype was counted ten times or more. The CDR3 coding sequence is TGCAGCGTCGCGGAGGGATATAGCAATCAGCCCCAGCATTTT. This translates into CSVAEGYSNQPQHF. This rearrangement joins TRBV29-1 to TRBJ1-5; D is unclear. CDR1 and CDR2 (germline): SQVTM, ANQGSEA. Trimming left V 6 bases short and J 0 bases short, with 12 bases between. The CDR3 spans 14 residues.

This clonotype was picked up many times. The rearrangement joins TRBV2 to TRBJ2-3, with TRBD2 identical over 7 bases. Germline values: CDR1 SNHLY, CDR2 FYNNEI. V was clipped by 7 bases and J by 2 bases; unmatched bases: 6. This CDR3 is built from 14 residues. Written as DNA, the CDR3 is TGTGCCAGCAAAAGCGGGACGATCACAGATACGCAGTATTTT. Encoded protein: CASKSGTITDTQYF.

The chain couples TRBV28 to TRBJ1-3; 7 bases line up with TRBD1. CDR1 is MDHEN, CDR2 SYDVKM, per germline. The CDR3 runs 16 residues. The ends lost 6 bases at V and 0 bases at J; junction bases unmatched: 8. CDR3 DNA: TGTGCCAGCAGCCGGCTACAGGGGAGCTCTGGAAACACCATATATTTT. Translation: CASSRLQGSSGNTIYF.

This clonotype has just a few counts. The V gene is TRBV20-1, the J gene TRBJ2-7, with 8 bases lining up with TRBD1. The J segment lost 1 base and the V segment lost 5 bases, leaving 10 bases of the junction unmatched. The germline CDR1 and CDR2 sequences are DFQATT and SNEGSKA (reference sequence). The CDR3 is made up of 15 amino acids. CDR3 region: CSAYNRGKVSYEQYF. The CDR3, as DNA: TGCAGTGCTTACAACAGGGGGAAGGTATCCTACGAGCAGTACTTC.

The sample holds many counts of this clonotype. The J gene is TRBJ2-7, the V gene TRBV25-1, with D maybe TRBD1 (6 bases). Germline CDR1 is MGHDK and CDR2 is SYGVNS. This CDR3 contains 16 residues. The germline V and J ends were trimmed by 6 bases and 1 base, with 19 bases remaining between them. The CDR3 DNA is TGTGCCAGCAGCGAACGGGACCCTACAGGGTCCTACGAGCAGTACTTC. Protein: CASSERDPTGSYEQYF.

The chain links TRBV20-1 to TRBJ2-7; maybe TRBD2 (7 bases). Germline CDR1 is DFQATT and CDR2 is SNEGSKA (reference sequence). The CDR3 sequence is 15 residues long. Deletions cut 2 bases from V and 4 bases from J, with 18 bases between. The CDR3: CSARPRGGGLYEQYF. In DNA form, the CDR3 reads TGCAGTGCTAGACCCCGGGGAGGGGGTTTGTACGAGCAGTACTTC.

This clonotype was seen repeatedly, ten times or more. CDR3 in DNA: TGCGCCAGCAGCCCGGGGGCCAACACTGAAGCTTTCTTT. Translated, it gives CASSPGANTEAFF. The rearrangement links TRBV5-1 to TRBJ1-1; D possibly corresponds to TRBD1 (6 bases). Trimming left V 4 bases short and J 2 bases short, with 9 bases between. Germline V gene sequence: CDR1 SGHRS, CDR2 YFSETQ. The CDR3 is made up of 13 amino acids.